One sample yielded the 19 T cell receptor beta chains listed below, sequenced in a study of beta chain features in type 1 diabetes (dated by TCRdb to the late 2010s). Which antigens these TCRs recognize remains unknown. The library was produced with the immunoSEQ multiplex PCR assay. All of the isolated RNA was reverse transcribed with the High Capacity cDNA Reverse Transcription Kit, so expressed TCRB transcripts were sequenced. As stored in TCRdb, this immuneACCESS dataset retains in-frame rearrangements with V and J assigned. A fraction of the clones does not appear; measured against another copy, unresolved V genes explain less than half of the discrepancy, and the remainder lacks a known reason. Within this sample are about 190,000 clones, with approximately 8.1% of them counted one time only. The ten largest clones represent under 0.55% of the sample. What the authors observed across the whole study: Type 1 diabetes patients showed a moderate but significant shortening of TCRB CDR3 length in all four CD4+ subsets.

Specimen: central memory CD4+ T cells from blood. The source of these receptors is a man younger than 35 with type 1 diabetes.

This clone was seen a few times. This rearrangement joins TRBV9 to TRBJ2-3, with 8 bases identical to TRBD2. This CDR3 contains 16 residues. CDR1 is SGDLS, CDR2 YYNGEE, per germline. Trimming at V came to 0 bases and at J to 5 bases, leaving 8 bases not matched to a gene. The CDR3 here is CASSVVGTGGQDTQYF. The DNA of the CDR3 is TGTGCCAGCAGCGTAGTTGGGACGGGGGGGCAAGATACGCAGTATTTT.

In its sample, this clone was seen a few times. The chain has TRBV7-9 and TRBJ2-3; unclear D gene. CDR3 length: 13 residues. Germline CDR1 SEHNR, CDR2 FQNEAQ (reference sequence). Trimming removed 5 bases from V and 3 bases from J, with 9 bases in between. The CDR3 sequence: CASSGSWTDTQYF. CDR3 nucleotide sequence: TGTGCCAGCAGCGGCAGTTGGACAGATACGCAGTATTTT.

This clone appeared a few times. The rearrangement uses TRBV10-2 and TRBJ1-4, with a weak D call TRBD1 (6 bases). V shed 6 bases and J shed 6 bases, with 11 bases lying between them. The CDR3 runs to 13 residues. Germline loops: CDR1 WSHSY, CDR2 SAAADI. CDR3 nucleotide sequence: TGCGCCAGCAGCGAGGACAGCTATGAAAAACTGTTTTTT. It specifies CASSEDSYEKLFF.

The CDR3 sequence is CASSSVGTSTYNEQFF. The CDR3 nucleotides are TGTGCCAGCAGTTCCGTCGGGACTAGCACCTACAATGAGCAGTTCTTC. This chain connects TRBV6-5 to TRBJ2-1, with TRBD2 matching 9 bases. The CDR3 extends over 16 amino acids. CDR1 and CDR2 (germline): MNHEY, SVGAGI. Trimming at V came to 4 bases and at J to 2 bases, leaving 6 bases not matched to a gene.

This clone has just a few counts. The rearrangement uses TRBV11-2 and TRBJ2-5; D is uncertain. The CDR3 consists of 14 residues. Germline V gene data show CDR1 as SGHAT and CDR2 as FQNNGV. V lost 3 bases and J lost 2, with 10 bases in between. CDR3 in amino acids: CASSFNGWQETQYF. The CDR3 region has the DNA TGTGCCAGCAGCTTTAACGGTTGGCAAGAGACCCAGTACTTC.

J is TRBJ2-7 and V is TRBV9; 8 bases align to TRBD1. CDR1 and CDR2 from the germline V gene are SGDLS and YYNGEE. The CDR3 contains 14 residues. The trim removed 4 bases at V and 3 bases at J, leaving 6 bases unmatched. The CDR3 here is CASSRDRYGYEQYF. The CDR3 bases are TGTGCCAGCAGCCGGGACAGGTATGGCTACGAGCAGTACTTC.

The chain recombines TRBV10-3 with TRBJ1-2; no clear D gene. The germline CDR1 and CDR2 sequences are ENHRY and SYGVKD. This CDR3 has 15 amino acids. V was pared by 0 bases and J by 4 bases, with 12 bases between. CDR3 sequence: CAISESDRRAYGYTF. For the CDR3, the DNA is TGTGCCATCAGTGAGTCTGACCGGCGGGCCTATGGCTACACCTTC.

This clone showed up just a few times. This chain uses TRBV9 with TRBJ2-3, with D unresolved. Trimming removed 1 base from V and 4 bases from J, with 7 bases in between. The CDR3 loop spans 13 amino acids. Germline V gene lookup returns CDR1 SGDLS and CDR2 YYNGEE. DNA for the CDR3: TGTGCCAGCAGCGTATTGAGCGCAGATACGCAGTATTTT. Protein sequence: CASSVLSADTQYF.

This clone has a single count. The chain has TRBV11-2 and TRBJ2-1, with D maybe TRBD1 (6 bases). The CDR3 extends over 16 amino acids. Germline V gene lookup returns CDR1 SGHAT and CDR2 FQNNGV. V lost 7 bases and J 0 bases, leaving 16 bases between the germline ends. The CDR3 nucleotides read TGTGCCAGCACCCTGAGGGGGACGAACTCCTACAATGAGCAGTTCTTC. Translated, it gives CASTLRGTNSYNEQFF.

This clone was detected a few times. This chain connects TRBV4-3 to TRBJ2-1, with a tentative D call TRBD2 (6 bases). V lost 0 bases and J 4 bases, leaving 16 bases between the germline ends. CDR1 is LGHNA, CDR2 YSLEER, per germline. The CDR3 spans 17 residues. The chain's CDR3 is CASSQELSYGGYNEQFF. CDR3 nucleotides: TGCGCCAGCAGCCAAGAACTCTCTTACGGGGGATACAATGAGCAGTTCTTC.

This clone was seen only once. The V gene is TRBV28, the J gene TRBJ2-7; tentative D call: TRBD1 (7 bases). Germline V lookup: CDR1 MDHEN, CDR2 SYDVKM. CDR3 length equals 16 residues. The V end was cut by 2 bases, the J end by 1 base, with 15 bases between. The CDR3 DNA is TGTGCCAGCAGTTTACAGGGCAGGGGGAGGTCCTACGAGCAGTACTTC. Its translation is CASSLQGRGRSYEQYF.

The chain couples TRBV7-9 to TRBJ2-1; 9 nucleotides match TRBD1. V was clipped by 5 bases and J by 2 bases; unmatched bases: 4. Germline V lookup: CDR1 SEHNR, CDR2 FQNEAQ (reference sequence). CDR3 length: 15 amino acids. In DNA, the CDR3 is TGTGCCAGCAGCCGCCGACAGGGGGCCTACAATGAGCAGTTCTTC. The encoded protein is CASSRRQGAYNEQFF.

This clone was recorded a few times. The rearrangement joins TRBV9 to TRBJ2-1; 13 bases are a match to TRBD2. V lost 4 bases and J lost 7; bases outside the gene matches: 8. Looked up from germline, CDR1 is SGDLS and CDR2 is YYNGEE. This CDR3 has 16 residues. The CDR3: CASSLGTSGATNEQFF. The CDR3 DNA reads TGTGCCAGCAGCCTTGGGACTAGCGGGGCCACGAATGAGCAGTTCTTC.

DNA for the CDR3: TGTGCCAGCAGCTTAGAACGGGGGAGTAGCGAGCAGTACTTC. Translated, it gives CASSLERGSSEQYF. The chain couples TRBV7-9 to TRBJ2-7; maybe TRBD2 (6 bases). Germline loops: CDR1 SEHNR, CDR2 FQNEAQ (reference sequence). CDR3 length equals 14 residues. The V end lost 1 base, the J end lost 6 bases, and 13 bases lay between the germline ends.

This clone was recorded a few times. The CDR3 loop reads CAWTGGNIQYF. The CDR3 nucleotides read TGTGCCTGGACAGGGGGAAACATTCAGTACTTC. This chain uses TRBV30 with TRBJ2-4, with 7 bases aligning to TRBD1. The length of the CDR3 is 11 residues. CDR1 is GTSNPN and CDR2 is SVGIG in the germline V gene (reference sequence). V dropped 4 bases and J dropped 6; count of bases not matched to a gene: 0.

The V call is TRBV6-5, the J call TRBJ1-6; D is undetermined. The CDR3 contains 11 residues. Germline CDR1 MNHEY, CDR2 SVGAGI. V lost 4 bases and J lost 11, with 6 bases in between. The CDR3 is CASSSGAPLHF. CDR3 DNA: TGTGCCAGCAGTTCCGGAGCACCCCTCCACTTT.

The chain carries TRBV15 and TRBJ2-5; a weak D match, TRBD1 (5 bases). This CDR3 is 14 amino acids long. The germline V and J ends were trimmed by 0 bases and 7 bases, with 12 bases remaining between them. Germline V lookup: CDR1 LNHNV, CDR2 YYDKDF (reference sequence). The CDR3 reads CATSRDRQGRTQYF. DNA of the CDR3: TGTGCCACCAGCAGAGATCGGCAGGGTCGGACCCAGTACTTC.

This clone showed up many times. The chain recombines TRBV10-3 with TRBJ2-7; 9 positions match TRBD1. Germline CDR1 ENHRY, CDR2 SYGVKD. The CDR3 is made up of 13 amino acids. The V segment lost 8 bases and the J segment 6 bases; nucleotides outside the gene matches: 8. The CDR3 reads CAIQGDREGEQYF. The CDR3, as DNA: TGTGCCATCCAAGGGGACAGGGAAGGCGAGCAGTACTTC.

The chain recombines TRBV5-1 with TRBJ2-2; TRBD2 aligns across 9 bases. Germline CDR1 SGHRS, CDR2 YFSETQ. The trim removed 3 bases at V and 1 base at J, leaving 10 bases unmatched. The CDR3 has 18 residues. The CDR3 spells CASSWFLLAGLNTGELFF. DNA for the CDR3: TGCGCCAGCAGCTGGTTCTTACTAGCGGGTTTGAACACCGGGGAGCTGTTTTTT.